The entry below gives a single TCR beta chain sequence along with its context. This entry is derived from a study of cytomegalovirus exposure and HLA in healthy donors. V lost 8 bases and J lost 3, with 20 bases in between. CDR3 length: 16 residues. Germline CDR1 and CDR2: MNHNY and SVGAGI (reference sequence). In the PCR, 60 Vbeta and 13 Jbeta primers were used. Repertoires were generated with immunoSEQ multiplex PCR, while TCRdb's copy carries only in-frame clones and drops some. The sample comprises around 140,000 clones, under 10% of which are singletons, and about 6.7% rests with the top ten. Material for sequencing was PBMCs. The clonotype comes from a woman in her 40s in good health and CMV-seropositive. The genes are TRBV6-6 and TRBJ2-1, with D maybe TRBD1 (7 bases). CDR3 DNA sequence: TGTGCCAGCTCAAAGGCGGGACAGACTTTCTACAATGAGCAGTTCTTC. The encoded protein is CASSKAGQTFYNEQFF.